This TCR beta chain was obtained from a study of cytomegalovirus exposure and HLA in healthy donors. Study results and caveats: Some V segments could not be told apart, so they were left out, TRBV6-2 and TRBV6-3 among them.

This CDR3 spans 14 amino acids. The V gene lost 0 bases and the J gene lost 0 bases, with 5 bases spanning the gap. Germline loops: CDR1 SGHRS, CDR2 YFSETQ. With respect to this clone: The antigen remains unidentified.

This PCR relied on a set of 60 Vbeta primers and 13 Jbeta primers. Generated by immunoSEQ multiplex PCR, the TCRdb table keeps only in-frame clones and is missing some. The sample records over 30,000 clones, around 86% being singletons. The clonotype originates from a woman in her 40s in good health and CMV-seropositive. Sequencing was carried out using PBMCs. This chain connects TRBV5-1 to TRBJ2-3; the D is unclear. The CDR3 is CASSLASSTDTQYF. The CDR3 nucleotides read TGCGCCAGCAGCTTGGCGTCGAGCACAGATACGCAGTATTTT.